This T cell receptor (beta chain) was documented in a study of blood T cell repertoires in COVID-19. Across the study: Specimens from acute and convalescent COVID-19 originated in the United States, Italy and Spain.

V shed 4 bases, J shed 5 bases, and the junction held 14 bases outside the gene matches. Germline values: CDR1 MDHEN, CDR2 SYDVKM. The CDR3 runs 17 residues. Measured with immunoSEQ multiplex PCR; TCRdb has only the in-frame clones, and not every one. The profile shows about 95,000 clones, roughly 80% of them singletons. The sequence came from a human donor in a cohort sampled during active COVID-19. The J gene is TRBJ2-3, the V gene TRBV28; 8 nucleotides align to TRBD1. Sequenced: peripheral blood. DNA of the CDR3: TGTGCCAGCAGTTCGGGTCTCGGACAGGGAGGTGGAGATACGCAGTATTTT. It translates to CASSSGLGQGGGDTQYF. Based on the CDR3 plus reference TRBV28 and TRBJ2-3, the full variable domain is DVKVTQSSRYLVKRTGEKVFLECVQDMDHENMFWYRQDPGLGLRLIYFSYDVKMKEKGDIPEGYSVSREKKERFSLILESASTNQTSMYLCASSSGLGQGGGDTQYFGPGTRLTVL.